These T cell receptor beta chains were read from a single sample in a study of shared clonotypes between healthy human individuals. Clones were read by immunoSEQ multiplex PCR, and TCRdb kept only the in-frame ones, dropping some. The table includes more than 600,000 clones, roughly 94% detected once. The sequencing input was naive CD8+ T cells sorted from blood. All receptors derive from a man aged 30 to 39 in good health. CDR3s include the opening cysteine and the closing phenylalanine or tryptophan. A D gene is named only where the DNA matches it firmly. Part of the rows lack a size; the others show once, few, many or a class for expanded clones.

D gene,V gene,clone size,J gene,CDR3 DNA,CDR3 protein
.,TRBV7-9,.,TRBJ2-1,TGTGCCAGCAGCTTAGGGACTACCCGCTCCTACAATGAGCAGTTCTTC,CASSLGTTRSYNEQFF
TRBD1,TRBV25-1,.,TRBJ1-1,TGTGCCAGCACCCGCGCCGGGACAGCGAACACTGAAGCTTTCTTT,CASTRAGTANTEAFF
TRBD1,TRBV19,once,TRBJ1-2,TGTGCCAGTGGACAGGGAACTGGCTACACCTTC,CASGQGTGYTF
TRBD2,TRBV7-2,.,TRBJ2-1,TGTGCCAGCAGCTTGACAATCTTGGGGGGGAATGAGCAGTTCTTC,CASSLTILGGNEQFF
.,TRBV25-1,.,TRBJ2-2,TGTGCCAGCAATTTAGCCGGGGAGCTGTTTTTT,CASNLAGELFF
.,TRBV5-4,.,TRBJ2-7,TGTGCCAGCAGCCCCCCGGGGGAGCCCTACGAGCAGTACTTC,CASSPPGEPYEQYF
TRBD1,TRBV28,.,TRBJ1-5,TGTGCCAGCAGTTTGGACAGGGGTGGTTATCAGCCCCAGCATTTT,CASSLDRGGYQPQHF
TRBD2,TRBV10-1,.,TRBJ2-1,TGCGCCAGCAGTGACGGGACTAGCGCGATAATGTCGGAGGAAGAGCAGTTCTTC,CASSDGTSAIMSEEEQFF
.,TRBV25-1,few,TRBJ2-7,TGTGCCAGCAGTGTGGGAATAAGGACACTCGGCGAGCAGTACTTC,CASSVGIRTLGEQYF
.,TRBV7-2,.,TRBJ2-7,TGTGCCAGCAGCTTGGACAATACGTACGAGCAGTACTTC,CASSLDNTYEQYF
TRBD2,TRBV2,.,TRBJ2-1,TGTGCCAGCGACACTAGCGGGAATCCTGAGCAGTTCTTC,CASDTSGNPEQFF
.,TRBV5-6,.,TRBJ1-5,TGTGCCAGCAGCTCCGGGACGGCCAATCAGCCCCAGCATTTT,CASSSGTANQPQHF
TRBD2,TRBV5-6,.,TRBJ2-1,TGTGCCAGCAGCTTGACGAAGACTAGCCCCTCCTACAATGAGCAGTTCTTC,CASSLTKTSPSYNEQFF
TRBD1,TRBV15,.,TRBJ2-7,TGTGCCACCAGCAGGGACAGGGGCGCTGGGGGCGAGCAGTACTTC,CATSRDRGAGGEQYF
TRBD2,TRBV9,.,TRBJ2-1,TGTGCCAGCAGTTCCATAGCGGGAGACTACAATGAGCAGTTCTTC,CASSSIAGDYNEQFF
TRBD2,TRBV11-2,.,TRBJ2-3,TGTGCCAGCAGCTTAGGGCGGGAGGGCCCAGGAACCGATACGCAGTATTTT,CASSLGREGPGTDTQYF
.,TRBV6-1,.,TRBJ1-1,TGTGCCACCACGGTTGGTTACACTGAAGCTTTCTTT,CATTVGYTEAFF
TRBD1,TRBV7-9,once,TRBJ2-3,TGTGCCACCGAAGGAGGTAACAGGGAAGGGGGCCGCACAGATACGCAGTATTTT,CATEGGNREGGRTDTQYF
TRBD2,TRBV29-1,.,TRBJ2-1,TGCAGCGTTGAAACGGGACAGCCGGGACTAGCGGGCCTAAGCGACAATGAGCAGTTCTTC,CSVETGQPGLAGLSDNEQFF
.,TRBV11-2,.,TRBJ1-1,TGTGCCAGCAGCTTAGCGGGGATTCTGAACACTGAAGCTTTCTTT,CASSLAGILNTEAFF
TRBD1,TRBV5-4,.,TRBJ2-1,TGTGCCAGCAGCACGGACAGGGTCTTGAATGAGCAGTTCTTC,CASSTDRVLNEQFF
.,TRBV19,.,TRBJ2-3,TGTGCCAGTAGTATTGGTACAGGGTCAGGAGATACGCAGTATTTT,CASSIGTGSGDTQYF
.,TRBV19,.,TRBJ2-1,TGTGCCAGTAGTATAGGGGTCGGGGACAATGAGCAGTTCTTC,CASSIGVGDNEQFF
.,TRBV11-2,.,TRBJ2-5,TGTGCCAGCAGCTTTTTCGGACTCCAAGAGACCCAGTACTTC,CASSFFGLQETQYF
.,TRBV9,.,TRBJ1-1,TGTGCCAGCAGCTCCGAGTCTCTGACCCGCCTGAACACTGAAGCTTTCTTT,CASSSESLTRLNTEAFF
.,TRBV9,.,TRBJ2-2,TGTGCCAGCAGCGGGCCTATATTCACCGGGGAGCTGTTTTTT,CASSGPIFTGELFF
TRBD2,TRBV5-1,.,TRBJ2-1,TGCGCCAGCAGCGAAAAACTAGCGGGAGGTACCAGCTCCTACAATGAGCAGTTCTTC,CASSEKLAGGTSSYNEQFF
.,TRBV10-3,.,TRBJ2-2,TGTGCCATCAGTGAGTTTGACGGGGAGCTGTTTTTT,CAISEFDGELFF
.,TRBV9,.,TRBJ2-1,TGTGCCAGCAGCCCTCTGTTGACGGATGAGCAGTTCTTC,CASSPLLTDEQFF
TRBD2,TRBV7-9,.,TRBJ2-2,TGTGCCAGCAGGACTAGCGGGAAGAGTGACGGGGAGCTGTTTTTT,CASRTSGKSDGELFF
TRBD1,TRBV19,.,TRBJ2-7,TGTGCCGTAAAGCAGGGGGCCAATCACGAGCAGTACTTC,CAVKQGANHEQYF
.,TRBV29-1,.,TRBJ1-4,TGCAGCGCGTCGGCAACTAATGAAAAACTGTTTTTT,CSASATNEKLFF
TRBD2,TRBV27,.,TRBJ2-7,TGTGCCAGCAGTATAGGACTAGGTTACGAGCAGTACTTC,CASSIGLGYEQYF
.,TRBV5-6,.,TRBJ1-1,TGTGCCAGCAGCTCGCAGGGAATTACTTATGAAGCTTTCTTT,CASSSQGITYEAFF
.,TRBV27,.,TRBJ2-3,TGTGCCAGCAGCCTTTCCGGCCCCACAGATACGCAGTATTTT,CASSLSGPTDTQYF
TRBD2,TRBV27,.,TRBJ2-1,TGTGCCAGCAAGGGACTAGCGGGAGCGTATGAGCAGTTCTTC,CASKGLAGAYEQFF
TRBD1,TRBV11-2,once,TRBJ2-4,TGTGCCAGCAGCTTCTATTGGGACAGCAAAAACATTCAGTACTTC,CASSFYWDSKNIQYF
.,TRBV6-5,.,TRBJ2-1,TGTGCCAGCAGTTACGGGAGTTCCATTGGGGATGAGCAGTTCTTC,CASSYGSSIGDEQFF
.,TRBV7-9,few,TRBJ2-3,TGTGCCAGCAGCGAGGCGGCAGATACGCAGTATTTT,CASSEAADTQYF
TRBD1,TRBV28,.,TRBJ1-4,TGTGCCAGCAGTCTAGGGACAGGGGGCTCTCTGAATGAAAAACTGTTTTTT,CASSLGTGGSLNEKLFF
TRBD2,TRBV7-9,.,TRBJ2-1,TGTGCCAGCAGCTCTACTAGCGGGAGTTCAGGCCGTAAGCAGTTCTTC,CASSSTSGSSGRKQFF
.,TRBV27,.,TRBJ1-2,TGTGCCAGCAGTTTAGGATTCATGGTGGGCGGCTACACCTTC,CASSLGFMVGGYTF
TRBD1,TRBV7-9,.,TRBJ1-2,TGTGCCAGCAGCTTGGCGGGACAGGGGGCCTTCCTCTATGGCTACACCTTC,CASSLAGQGAFLYGYTF
.,TRBV11-2,once,TRBJ2-3,TGTGCCAGCAGCTCGAAGGGGGCGGGACCTTCCACAGATACGCAGTATTTT,CASSSKGAGPSTDTQYF
.,TRBV9,.,TRBJ1-3,TGTGCCAGCAGCTTACCTCGGACGGGGCCTGGAAACACCATATATTTT,CASSLPRTGPGNTIYF